This TCR beta chain was identified during a study of Ad26.COV2.S vaccination and SARS-CoV-2 variants. Documented treatment: around 19 received Ad26.COV2.S at low or high dose, single or two shots; several received placebo; per-sample allocation not given. Sample collection was performed on day 63 after the first vaccine or placebo injection. The germline V gene encodes CDR1 SNHLY and CDR2 FYNNEI. The V segment lost 3 bases and the J segment 7 bases; nucleotides outside the gene matches: 11. The CDR3 sequence is 17 residues long. Points from the study as a whole: The authors reported substantial breadth in spike-specific CD8+ and CD4+ T cell responses after vaccination.

On this clone itself: Its antigen is still unknown.

Assay: immunoSEQ multiplex PCR; the TCRdb copy retains only in-frame clones and omits some. The sample has roughly 350,000 clones, approximately 90% seen once. This sequence originates from a person between 18 and 59 years old who received the Ad26.COV2.S COVID-19 vaccine or a placebo. The sample consisted of peripheral blood, taken in a trial of Ad26.COV2.S vaccine versus placebo. This chain uses TRBV2 with TRBJ2-1, with 11 bases matching TRBD2. The CDR3 DNA is TGTGCCAGCAGTGATGTGACTAGCGGGGTGATGTGGAATGAGCAGTTCTTC. The encoded protein is CASSDVTSGVMWNEQFF.